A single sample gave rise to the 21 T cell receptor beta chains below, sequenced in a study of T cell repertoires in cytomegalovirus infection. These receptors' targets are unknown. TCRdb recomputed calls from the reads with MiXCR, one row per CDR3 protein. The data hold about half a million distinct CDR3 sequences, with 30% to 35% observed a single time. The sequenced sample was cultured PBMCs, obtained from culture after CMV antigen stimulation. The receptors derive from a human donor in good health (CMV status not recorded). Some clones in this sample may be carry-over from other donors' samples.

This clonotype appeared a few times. The CDR3 reads CASIPPGLAGLNEQFF. CDR3 bases: TGTGCCAGCATCCCTCCGGGACTAGCGGGCCTCAATGAGCAGTTCTTC. The chain uses TRBV7-2 and TRBJ2-1; TRBD2 matches at 12 bases. The trim removed 7 bases at V and 6 bases at J, leaving 10 bases unmatched. Germline values: CDR1 SGHTA, CDR2 FQGNSA. The CDR3 is 16 residues long.

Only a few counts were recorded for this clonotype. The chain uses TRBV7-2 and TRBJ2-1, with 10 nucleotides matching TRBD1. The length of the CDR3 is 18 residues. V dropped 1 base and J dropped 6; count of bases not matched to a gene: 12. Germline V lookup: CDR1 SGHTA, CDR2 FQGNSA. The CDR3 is CASSLGFGRQGARNEQFF. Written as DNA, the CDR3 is TGTGCCAGCAGCTTAGGGTTTGGGCGACAGGGGGCGCGCAATGAGCAGTTCTTC.

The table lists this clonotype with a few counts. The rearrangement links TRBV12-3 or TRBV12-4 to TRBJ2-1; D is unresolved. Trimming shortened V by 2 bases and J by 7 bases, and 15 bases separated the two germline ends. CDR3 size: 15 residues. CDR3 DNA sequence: TGTGCCAGCAGTTTATTGGGCCACGGACGGAATGAGCAGTTCTTC. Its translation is CASSLLGHGRNEQFF.

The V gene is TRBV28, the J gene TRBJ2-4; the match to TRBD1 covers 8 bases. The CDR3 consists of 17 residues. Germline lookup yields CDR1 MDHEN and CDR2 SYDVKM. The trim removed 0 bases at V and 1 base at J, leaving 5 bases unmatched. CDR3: CASSLWDRDWAKNIQYF. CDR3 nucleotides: TGTGCCAGCAGTTTATGGGACAGGGATTGGGCCAAAAACATTCAGTACTTC.

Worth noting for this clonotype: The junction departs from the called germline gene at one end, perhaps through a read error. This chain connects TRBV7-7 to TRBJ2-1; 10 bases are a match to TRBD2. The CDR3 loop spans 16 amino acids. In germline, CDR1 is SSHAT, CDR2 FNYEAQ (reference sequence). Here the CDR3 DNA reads TGTGCTAGCAGCGCACCCGGGACTAGCGTAGAGGATGAGCAGTTCTTC. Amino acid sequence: CASSAPGTSVEDEQFF.

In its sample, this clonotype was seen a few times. The CDR3 coding sequence is TGCAGTGGGACGACAGGCCAATACAATGAGCAGTTCTTC. Translated, it gives CSGTTGQYNEQFF. The J gene is TRBJ2-1, the V gene TRBV20-1; TRBD1 might be the D (6 bases). The ends were cut back, 7 bases at V and 4 bases at J, with 14 bases in the middle. The CDR3 runs to 13 residues. In germline, CDR1 is DFQATT, CDR2 SNEGSKA (reference sequence).

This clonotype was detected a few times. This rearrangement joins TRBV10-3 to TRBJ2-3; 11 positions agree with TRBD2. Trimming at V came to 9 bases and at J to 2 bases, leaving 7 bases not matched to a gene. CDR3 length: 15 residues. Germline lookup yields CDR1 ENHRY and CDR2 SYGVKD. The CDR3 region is CAIDRLAGFTDTQYF. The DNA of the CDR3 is TGTGCCATTGATCGACTAGCGGGATTCACAGATACGCAGTATTTT.

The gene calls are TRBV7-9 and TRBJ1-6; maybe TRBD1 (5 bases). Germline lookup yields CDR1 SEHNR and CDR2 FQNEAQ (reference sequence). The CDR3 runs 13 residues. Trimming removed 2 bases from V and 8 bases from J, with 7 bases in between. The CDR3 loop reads CASSLQGDSPLHF. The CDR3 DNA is TGTGCCAGCAGCTTACAGGGTGATTCACCCCTCCACTTT.

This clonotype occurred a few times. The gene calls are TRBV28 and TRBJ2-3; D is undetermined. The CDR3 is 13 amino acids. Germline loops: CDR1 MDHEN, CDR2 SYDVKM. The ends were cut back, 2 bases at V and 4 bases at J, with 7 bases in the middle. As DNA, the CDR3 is TGTGCCAGCAGTTTACGGGTTCCAGATACGCAGTATTTT. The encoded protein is CASSLRVPDTQYF.

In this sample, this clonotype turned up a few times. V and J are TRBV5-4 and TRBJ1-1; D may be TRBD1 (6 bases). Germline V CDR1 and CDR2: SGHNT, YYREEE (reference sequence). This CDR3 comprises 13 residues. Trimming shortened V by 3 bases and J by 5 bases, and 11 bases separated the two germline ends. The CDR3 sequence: CASSYPGATEAFF. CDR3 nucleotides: TGTGCCAGCAGCTATCCAGGGGCGACTGAAGCTTTCTTT.

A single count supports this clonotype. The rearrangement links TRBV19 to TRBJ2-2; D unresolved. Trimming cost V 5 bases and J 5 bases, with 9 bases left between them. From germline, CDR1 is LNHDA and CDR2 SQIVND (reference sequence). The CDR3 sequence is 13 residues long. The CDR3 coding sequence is TGTGCCAGTAGTGTGCGTCTAACCGGGGAGCTGTTTTTT. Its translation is CASSVRLTGELFF.

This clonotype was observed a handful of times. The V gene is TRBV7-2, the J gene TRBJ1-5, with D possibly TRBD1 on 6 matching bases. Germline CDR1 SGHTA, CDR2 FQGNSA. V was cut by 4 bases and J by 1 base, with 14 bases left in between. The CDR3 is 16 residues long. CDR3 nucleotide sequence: TGTGCCAGCAGCTCTTACGGGGGGGCGAGCAATCAGCCCCAGCATTTT. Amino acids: CASSSYGGASNQPQHF.

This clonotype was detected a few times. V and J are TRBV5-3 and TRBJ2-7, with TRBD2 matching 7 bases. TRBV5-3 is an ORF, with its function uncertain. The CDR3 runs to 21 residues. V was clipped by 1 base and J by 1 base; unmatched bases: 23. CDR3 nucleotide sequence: TGTGCCAGAAGCTTGCCCGGACGGGCCCAAGGGATGGGACTACCTTCCTACGAGCAGTACGTC. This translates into CARSLPGRAQGMGLPSYEQYV.

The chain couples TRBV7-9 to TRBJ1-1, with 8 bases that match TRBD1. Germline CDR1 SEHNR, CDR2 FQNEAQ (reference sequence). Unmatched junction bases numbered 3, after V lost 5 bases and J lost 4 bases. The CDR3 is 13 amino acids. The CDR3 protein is CASSGRGRTEAFF. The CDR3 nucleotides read TGTGCCAGCAGCGGCAGGGGGCGCACTGAAGCTTTCTTT.

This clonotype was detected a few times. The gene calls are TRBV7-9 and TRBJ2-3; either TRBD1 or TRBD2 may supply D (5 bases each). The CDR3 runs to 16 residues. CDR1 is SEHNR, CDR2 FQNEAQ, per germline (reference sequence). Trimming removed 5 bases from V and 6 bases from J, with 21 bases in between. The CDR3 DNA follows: TGTGCCAGCAGCCGCAGGCTGGGACCCGGCCCCGATACGCAGTATTTT. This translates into CASSRRLGPGPDTQYF.

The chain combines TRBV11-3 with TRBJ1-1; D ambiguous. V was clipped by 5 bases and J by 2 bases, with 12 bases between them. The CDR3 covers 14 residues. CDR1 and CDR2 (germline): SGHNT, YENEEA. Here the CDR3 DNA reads TGTGCCAGCAGCCCAGGACGGCTAAACACTGAAGCTTTCTTT. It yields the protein CASSPGRLNTEAFF. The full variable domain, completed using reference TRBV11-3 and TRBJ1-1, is EAGVVQSPRYKIIEKKQPVAFWCNPISGHNTLYWYLQNLGQGPELLIRYENEEAVDDSQLPKDRFSAERLKGVDSTLKIQPAELGDSAVYLCASSPGRLNTEAFFGQGTRLTVV.

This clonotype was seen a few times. CDR3 sequence reads: CASTPWVDGNTIYF. The CDR3 DNA reads as TGTGCCAGCACCCCCTGGGTGGATGGAAACACCATATATTTT. This chain connects TRBV12-3 or TRBV12-4 to TRBJ1-3; D unresolved. Trimming removed 7 bases from V and 3 bases from J, with 13 bases in between. The CDR3 is 14 residues long.

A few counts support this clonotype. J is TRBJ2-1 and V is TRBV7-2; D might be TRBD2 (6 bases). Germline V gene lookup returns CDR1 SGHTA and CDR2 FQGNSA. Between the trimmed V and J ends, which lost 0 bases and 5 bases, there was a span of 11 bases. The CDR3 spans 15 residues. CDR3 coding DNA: TGTGCCAGCAGCTTAGCTGGCGGGAACAACAATGAGCAGTTCTTC. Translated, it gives CASSLAGGNNNEQFF.

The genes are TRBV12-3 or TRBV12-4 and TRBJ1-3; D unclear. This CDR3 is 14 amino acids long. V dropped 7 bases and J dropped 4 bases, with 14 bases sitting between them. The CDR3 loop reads CASTQTDGGNTIYF. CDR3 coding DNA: TGTGCCAGCACACAGACCGACGGAGGAAACACCATATATTTT.

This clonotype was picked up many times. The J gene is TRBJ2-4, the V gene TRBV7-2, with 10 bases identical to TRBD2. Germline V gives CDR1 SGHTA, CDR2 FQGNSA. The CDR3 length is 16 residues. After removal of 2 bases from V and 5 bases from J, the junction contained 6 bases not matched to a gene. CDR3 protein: CASSLKAGGTQNIQYF. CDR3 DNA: TGTGCCAGCAGCTTAAAAGCGGGAGGGACCCAAAACATTCAGTACTTC. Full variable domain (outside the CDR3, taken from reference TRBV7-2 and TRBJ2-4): GAGVSQSPSNKVTEKGKDVELRCDPISGHTALYWYRQSLGQGLEFLIYFQGNSAPDKSGLPSDRFSAERTGGSVSTLTIQRTQQEDSAVYLCASSLKAGGTQNIQYFGAGTRLSVL.

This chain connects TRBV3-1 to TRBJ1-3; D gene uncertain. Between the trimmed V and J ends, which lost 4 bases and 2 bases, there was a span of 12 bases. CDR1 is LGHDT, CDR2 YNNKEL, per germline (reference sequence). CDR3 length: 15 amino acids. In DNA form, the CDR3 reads TGTGCCAGCAGCCCAGGCTGGAGTGCTGGAAACACCATATATTTT. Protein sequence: CASSPGWSAGNTIYF.